Sequencing of this T cell receptor beta chain was carried out in a study of identical twins. Study results and limitations: Invariant cells of the MAIT and iNKT types might have partly distorted the zero-insertion analyses. Out-of-frame beta chain sequences displayed weaker excess sharing between twins. Memory repertoires showed no such pattern, whereas abundant cord blood beta clonotypes carried fewer insertions.

The CDR3 extends over 13 amino acids. Trimming removed 7 bases at V and 6 bases at J, with 16 bases between. One entry per CDR3 protein, called by TCRdb with MiXCR from the 5' RACE reads. The sample lists approximately 530,000 distinct CDR3 sequences, 20% to 25% occurring once. This clonotype has just one count. Its antigen is unidentified. The same data also went into a second study, on yellow fever vaccine responses in identical twins. From that study: Twins reportedly mounted vaccine T cell responses that seemed partly convergent, partly personalized.

The sample was CD4+ T cells sorted from blood. This chain joins TRBV12-3 or TRBV12-4 and TRBJ2-7; the D is unclear. This sequence originates from a young woman in good health. DNA of the CDR3: TGTGCCAGCACCACCAAGGGCCACCTCGAGCAGTACTTC. It translates to CASTTKGHLEQYF.